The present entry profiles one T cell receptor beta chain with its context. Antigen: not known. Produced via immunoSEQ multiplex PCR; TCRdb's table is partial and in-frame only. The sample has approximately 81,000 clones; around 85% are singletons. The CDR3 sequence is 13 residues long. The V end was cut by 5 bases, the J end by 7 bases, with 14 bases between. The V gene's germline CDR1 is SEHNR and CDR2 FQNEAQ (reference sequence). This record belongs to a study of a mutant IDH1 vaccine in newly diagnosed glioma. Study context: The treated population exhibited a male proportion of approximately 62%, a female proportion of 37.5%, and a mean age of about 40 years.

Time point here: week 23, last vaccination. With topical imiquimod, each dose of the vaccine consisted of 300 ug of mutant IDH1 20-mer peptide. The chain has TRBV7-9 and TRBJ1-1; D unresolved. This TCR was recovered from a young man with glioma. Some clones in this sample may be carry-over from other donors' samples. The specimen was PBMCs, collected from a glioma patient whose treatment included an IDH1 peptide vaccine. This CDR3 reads CASSGVSRVEAFF. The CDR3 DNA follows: TGTGCCAGCAGCGGCGTATCGAGGGTTGAAGCTTTCTTT.